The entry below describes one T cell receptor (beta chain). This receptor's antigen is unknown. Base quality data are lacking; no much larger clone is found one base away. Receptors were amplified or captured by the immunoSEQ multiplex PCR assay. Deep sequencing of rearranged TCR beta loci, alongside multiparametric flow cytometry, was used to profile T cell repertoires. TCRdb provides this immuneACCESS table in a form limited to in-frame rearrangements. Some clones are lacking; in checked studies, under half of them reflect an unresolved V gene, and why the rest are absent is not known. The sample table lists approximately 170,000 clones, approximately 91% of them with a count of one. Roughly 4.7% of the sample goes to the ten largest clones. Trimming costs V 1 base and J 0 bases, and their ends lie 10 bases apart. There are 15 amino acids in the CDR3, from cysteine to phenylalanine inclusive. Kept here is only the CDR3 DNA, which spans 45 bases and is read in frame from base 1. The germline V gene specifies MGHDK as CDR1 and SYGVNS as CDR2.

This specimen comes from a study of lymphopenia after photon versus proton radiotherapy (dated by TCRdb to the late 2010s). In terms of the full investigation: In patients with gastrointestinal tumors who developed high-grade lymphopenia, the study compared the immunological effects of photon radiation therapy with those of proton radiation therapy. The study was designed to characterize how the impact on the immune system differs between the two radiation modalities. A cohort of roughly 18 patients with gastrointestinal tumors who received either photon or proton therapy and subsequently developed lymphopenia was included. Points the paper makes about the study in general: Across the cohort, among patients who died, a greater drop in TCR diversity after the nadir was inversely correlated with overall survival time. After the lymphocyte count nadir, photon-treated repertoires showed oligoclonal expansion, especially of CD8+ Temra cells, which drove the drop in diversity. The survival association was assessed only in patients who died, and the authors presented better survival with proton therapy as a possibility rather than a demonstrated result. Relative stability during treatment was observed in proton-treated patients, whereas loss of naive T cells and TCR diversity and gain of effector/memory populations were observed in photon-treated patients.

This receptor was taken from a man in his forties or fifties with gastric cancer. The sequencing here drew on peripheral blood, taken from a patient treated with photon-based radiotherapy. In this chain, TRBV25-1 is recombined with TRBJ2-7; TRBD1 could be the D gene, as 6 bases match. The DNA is TGTGCCAGCAGTGAATTTGGGGGCCCCTCCTACGAGCAGTACTTC. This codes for CASSEFGGPSYEQYF.